This record looks at one T cell receptor beta chain sequence and its context. Its target is not known. Libraries were prepared by immunoSEQ multiplex PCR; TCRdb keeps only in-frame clonotypes and omits some of them. The repertoire holds 160,000 or so clones, with around nine tenths as singletons. This sample was taken from a study of cytomegalovirus exposure and HLA in healthy donors. The germline V gene has CDR1 ENHRY and CDR2 SYGVKD. With 6 bases removed from V and 4 bases from J, the gap between germline ends came to 18 bases. The CDR3 is 16 amino acids. Study-level points and caveats: Rarity marked most TCR sequences, yet some public TCRs occurred in many donors.

The chain combines TRBV10-3 with TRBJ2-2; weak D call: TRBD2 (7 bases). The sequence was collected from a woman aged 25 to 39 in good health and CMV-seronegative. Sequencing was carried out using PBMCs. CDR3 DNA sequence: TGTGCCATCAGCGCTAAGGGGGGGGCCGGCACCGGGGAGCTGTTTTTT. This sequence encodes CAISAKGGAGTGELFF.